The next 6 T cell receptor beta chains were all read from a single sample in a study of T cell responses to AZD1222 COVID-19 vaccine. Profiling relied on immunoSEQ multiplex PCR, and the TCRdb table lists in-frame clones only, not all of them. Of 120,000 to 150,000 clones in the sample, about nine tenths were seen once. Sequencing used peripheral blood, obtained on day 0 of AZD1222 vaccination. The receptors originated from an adult in good health.

The chain couples TRBV11-3 to TRBJ2-7; the D gene could be TRBD1 or TRBD2 (5 bases each). This CDR3 spans 16 amino acids. V was clipped by 1 base and J by 2 bases, with 15 bases between them. CDR1 and CDR2 from the germline V gene are SGHNT and YENEEA. The CDR3 DNA is TGTGCCAGCAGCTTAGGGGGGACGTTGAGGACCTACGAGCAGTACTTC. It encodes CASSLGGTLRTYEQYF.

This clone appeared a few times. The chain carries TRBV11-3 and TRBJ2-7, with 14 bases matching TRBD2. The CDR3 is 15 amino acids. V trimming: 7 bases; J trimming: 5 bases; junction bases outside the gene matches: 7. Looked up from germline, CDR1 is SGHNT and CDR2 is YENEEA. CDR3 DNA sequence: TGTGCCAGCACGGGGACTAGCGGGAGTGGACACGAGCAGTACTTC. Translated, it gives CASTGTSGSGHEQYF.

This chain joins TRBV7-9 and TRBJ1-2; no definite D call. The germline V and J ends were trimmed by 3 bases and 8 bases, with 10 bases remaining between them. Germline V CDR1 and CDR2: SEHNR, FQNEAQ (reference sequence). This CDR3 is built from 12 residues. The CDR3 region is CASSLTEEGYTF. The CDR3 DNA is TGTGCCAGCAGCTTGACTGAGGAGGGCTACACCTTC.

The J gene is TRBJ1-1, the V gene TRBV28; 7 positions match TRBD1. V trimming: 6 bases; J trimming: 11 bases; junction bases outside the gene matches: 12. The CDR3 totals 13 residues. Germline V gene sequence: CDR1 MDHEN, CDR2 SYDVKM. CDR3 residues: CASRIDRATTAFF. The CDR3 nucleotides are TGTGCCAGCAGAATTGACAGGGCCACAACGGCTTTCTTT.

The V call is TRBV27, the J call TRBJ2-1; 11 bases map to TRBD2. The CDR3 runs 17 residues. J was trimmed by 6 bases and V by 5 bases; bases with no gene match: 12. The germline V gene has CDR1 MNHEY and CDR2 SMNVEV (reference sequence). DNA of the CDR3: TGTGCCAGCAGTCCTCGAGGGACTAGCGGACCTGGCAATGAGCAGTTCTTC. As protein: CASSPRGTSGPGNEQFF.

The chain combines TRBV7-9 with TRBJ1-5, with 7 bases identical to TRBD1. V lost 5 bases and J lost 2; bases outside the gene matches: 6. CDR1 and CDR2 (germline): SEHNR, FQNEAQ (reference sequence). The CDR3 spans 15 residues. CDR3: CASSRDRVGNQPQHF. The CDR3, as DNA: TGTGCCAGCAGCAGAGACAGGGTGGGCAATCAGCCCCAGCATTTT.